This TCR beta chain comes out of a study of T cell responses to AZD1222 COVID-19 vaccine. Findings and caveats of the study: Close to half of spike-specific TCRs reportedly recognize unmutated variant regions.

Here immunoSEQ multiplex PCR was the method, and the copy in TCRdb shows in-frame clones only, minus some. The sample contains around 130,000 clones, around 94% of which appear only once. The table lists this clone with a few counts. Its specificity is not known. The material sequenced was peripheral blood, taken on day 0 of AZD1222 vaccination. The source of this sequence is an adult in good health.

The CDR3 bases are TGTGCCAGCAGCCCGGGACAGAACTATGGCTACACCTTC. It translates to CASSPGQNYGYTF. The chain combines TRBV11-3 with TRBJ1-2, with 7 bases that match TRBD1. Germline CDR1 and CDR2: SGHNT and YENEEA. J was trimmed by 2 bases and V by 5 bases; bases with no gene match: 2. The length of the CDR3 is 13 residues.